These 14 T cell receptor beta chains were all obtained from the same sample, sequenced in a study of T cell responses to AZD1222 COVID-19 vaccine. Using immunoSEQ multiplex PCR, the repertoire was profiled, and TCRdb retains in-frame clones only, with some absent. This sample has 100,000 or so clones, with around 90% found just once. The specimen comprised peripheral blood, sampled 28 days after the second AZD1222 dose. The origin of the receptors is an adult who received the AZD1222 COVID-19 vaccine.

This clone appeared a single time. This chain links TRBV12-3 or TRBV12-4 with TRBJ2-7, with D possibly being TRBD1 (5 bases). There are 12 residues in the CDR3. V lost 3 bases and J lost 6, with 9 bases in between. The CDR3 DNA reads TGTGCCAGCAGTTTGGTCCAGGGCGAGCAGTACTTC. This translates into CASSLVQGEQYF.

The V and J genes are TRBV2 and TRBJ2-7; 10 positions match TRBD1. The CDR3 has 16 residues. V lost 1 base, J lost 5 bases, and 8 bases stayed unmatched. Germline CDR1 and CDR2: SNHLY and FYNNEI. The CDR3 coding sequence is TGTGCCAGCAGTGAAGGGCTCGGGACAGGGGATAACGAGCAGTACTTC. Translated: CASSEGLGTGDNEQYF.

This chain uses TRBV28 with TRBJ2-2, with D perhaps matching TRBD1 (6 bases). Trimming removed 4 bases at V and 5 bases at J, with 11 bases between. The germline gives CDR1 MDHEN, CDR2 SYDVKM. This CDR3 region has 14 residues. CDR3 region: CASSWTARTGELFF. The CDR3 DNA follows: TGTGCCAGCAGTTGGACAGCAAGGACCGGGGAGCTGTTTTTT.

The chain is built from TRBV6-6 and TRBJ1-1; possible D gene TRBD1, 6 bases. This CDR3 has 13 residues. Deletions cut 2 bases from V and 7 bases from J, with 11 bases between. In germline, CDR1 is MNHNY, CDR2 SVGAGI (reference sequence). CDR3 amino acids: CASSYEGEDEAFF. For the CDR3, the DNA is TGTGCCAGCAGTTACGAGGGGGAGGATGAAGCTTTCTTT.

The chain has TRBV27 and TRBJ2-3; D unresolved. V was trimmed by 4 bases and J by 4 bases, leaving 6 bases between them. The CDR3 is 12 residues long. Germline CDR1 is MNHEY and CDR2 is SMNVEV (reference sequence). The CDR3, as DNA: TGTGCCAGCAGTTCGTTTTCAGATACGCAGTATTTT. Its translation is CASSSFSDTQYF.

J is TRBJ1-2 and V is TRBV30; TRBD1 aligns across 7 bases. Germline-derived CDR1 and CDR2 are GTSNPN and SVGIG (reference sequence). There are 11 residues in the CDR3. The J segment lost 8 bases and the V segment lost 6 bases, leaving 6 bases of the junction unmatched. CDR3: CACHRGRGYTF. CDR3 coding DNA: TGTGCCTGCCACAGGGGCCGAGGCTACACCTTC.

The rearrangement links TRBV5-4 to TRBJ1-2; D perhaps matches TRBD1 (5 bases). Germline V CDR1 and CDR2: SGHNT, YYREEE (reference sequence). With 0 bases removed from V and 6 bases from J, the gap between germline ends came to 12 bases. The CDR3 is 14 residues long. CDR3 sequence: CASSLAVAGHGYTF. The CDR3 DNA reads TGTGCCAGCAGCTTGGCCGTCGCAGGGCATGGCTACACCTTC.

The chain joins TRBV7-5 to TRBJ1-3. TRBV7-5 is given as a pseudogene. This CDR3 region has 16 residues. This CDR3 is CARSPPGGARGNTIYF. The CDR3 coding sequence is TGTGCCAGAAGCCCCCCCGGGGGGGCGAGGGGAAACACCATATATTTT.

This sequence joins TRBV19 and TRBJ1-5, with D unclear. The CDR3 runs to 12 residues. Trimming took 7 bases from V and 6 from J, leaving 10 bases between them. Germline assignment: CDR1 LNHDA and CDR2 SQIVND (reference sequence). CDR3 in amino acids: CASKGGSQPQHF. The DNA for the CDR3 is TGTGCCAGTAAGGGAGGGTCTCAGCCCCAGCATTTT.

The rearrangement uses TRBV28 and TRBJ2-7; D is uncertain. Germline V gene data show CDR1 as MDHEN and CDR2 as SYDVKM. The V end lost 2 bases, the J end lost 5 bases, and 4 bases lay between the germline ends. The CDR3 is 11 residues long. Written as DNA, the CDR3 is TGTGCCAGCAGTTTAGCGAACGAGCAGTACTTC. This encodes CASSLANEQYF.

The chain employs TRBV12-3 or TRBV12-4 and TRBJ1-1, with unresolved D. Trimming removed 1 base at V and 10 bases at J, with 7 bases between. The CDR3 covers 11 residues. The CDR3 sequence: CASSLGAGAFF. CDR3 nucleotides: TGTGCCAGCAGTTTAGGGGCCGGAGCTTTCTTT.

The chain joins TRBV13 to TRBJ2-1; no firm D call. V lost 5 bases to trimming and J lost 7 bases, with 6 bases between them. Looked up from germline, CDR1 is PRHDT and CDR2 is FYEKMQ (reference sequence). This CDR3 has 11 amino acids. The CDR3 loop reads CASSPQNEQFF. In nucleotides, the CDR3 is TGTGCCAGCAGCCCCCAAAATGAGCAGTTCTTC.

This chain links TRBV27 with TRBJ2-2, with D hard to call. CDR1 and CDR2 (germline): MNHEY, SMNVEV (reference sequence). Deletions cut 4 bases from V and 2 bases from J, with 2 bases between. CDR3 length equals 12 residues. The CDR3 DNA reads as TGTGCCAGCAGTTACAACACCGGGGAGCTGTTTTTT. It encodes CASSYNTGELFF.

This clone was observed a few times. V gene TRBV13 combines with J gene TRBJ1-3; D gene ambiguous. Trimming shortened V by 0 bases and J by 5 bases, and 11 bases separated the two germline ends. This CDR3 contains 15 residues. The germline gives CDR1 PRHDT, CDR2 FYEKMQ (reference sequence). The CDR3 loop is CASSLGDLRRNTIYF. The DNA for the CDR3 is TGTGCCAGCAGCTTAGGCGATTTGCGACGAAACACCATATATTTT. Full variable domain (remainder filled in from reference TRBV13 and TRBJ1-3): AAGVIQSPRHLIKEKRETATLKCYPIPRHDTVYWYQQGPGQDPQFLISFYEKMQSDKGSIPDRFSAQQFSDYHSELNMSSLELGDSALYFCASSLGDLRRNTIYFGEGSWLTVV.